Presented here are 5 T cell receptor beta chains from one specimen sequenced in a study of technical replicates of blood from four donors. Data came from immunoSEQ multiplex PCR; TCRdb stores just in-frame clones and leaves some out. The table has 65,000 to 90,000 clones, about 92% seen once. Sequencing used T cells isolated from PBMCs. The receptors were sampled from a human donor in good health.

The rearrangement links TRBV7-9 to TRBJ2-7; tentatively, D is TRBD2 (5 bases). The CDR3 has 13 residues. CDR1 is SEHNR, CDR2 FQNEAQ, per germline (reference sequence). V lost 6 bases, J lost 3 bases, and 12 bases lay in between. In nucleotides, the CDR3 is TGTGCCAGCAGGGCGACCGGGGACTACGAGCAGTACTTC. It specifies CASRATGDYEQYF.

CDR3 protein: CASSLDLGETQYF. The CDR3 DNA reads TGCGCCAGCAGCTTGGACCTCGGGGAGACCCAGTACTTC. The rearrangement links TRBV5-1 to TRBJ2-5; D ambiguous. V was shortened by 0 bases and J by 5 bases, with 8 bases between the two germline ends. This CDR3 spans 13 amino acids. The germline V gene encodes CDR1 SGHRS and CDR2 YFSETQ.

CDR3 sequence: CASSLESTQPQHF. CDR3 nucleotide sequence: TGTGCCAGCAGCTTAGAGAGTACCCAGCCCCAGCATTTT. The chain uses TRBV11-2 and TRBJ1-5; D not resolved. Between the trimmed V and J ends, which lost 0 bases and 7 bases, there was a span of 7 bases. The CDR3 extends over 13 amino acids. CDR1 is SGHAT, CDR2 FQNNGV, per germline.

The rearrangement uses TRBV5-1 and TRBJ2-5, with D possibly being TRBD2 (7 bases). Germline assignment: CDR1 SGHRS and CDR2 YFSETQ. Trimming removed 0 bases at V and 5 bases at J, with 17 bases between. The CDR3 contains 16 residues. The CDR3 region has the DNA TGCGCCAGCAGCTTGGATTACGGGCGGGGGCGGGAGACCCAGTACTTC. This translates into CASSLDYGRGRETQYF.

The genes are TRBV11-3 and TRBJ1-2; the D is unclear. Trimming pared 0 bases from V and 7 bases from J, leaving 12 bases between. Germline-derived CDR1 and CDR2 are SGHNT and YENEEA. CDR3 length equals 14 residues. The CDR3 spells CASSLDEYGGGYTF. The CDR3 coding sequence is TGTGCCAGCAGCTTAGATGAATACGGAGGTGGCTACACCTTC.